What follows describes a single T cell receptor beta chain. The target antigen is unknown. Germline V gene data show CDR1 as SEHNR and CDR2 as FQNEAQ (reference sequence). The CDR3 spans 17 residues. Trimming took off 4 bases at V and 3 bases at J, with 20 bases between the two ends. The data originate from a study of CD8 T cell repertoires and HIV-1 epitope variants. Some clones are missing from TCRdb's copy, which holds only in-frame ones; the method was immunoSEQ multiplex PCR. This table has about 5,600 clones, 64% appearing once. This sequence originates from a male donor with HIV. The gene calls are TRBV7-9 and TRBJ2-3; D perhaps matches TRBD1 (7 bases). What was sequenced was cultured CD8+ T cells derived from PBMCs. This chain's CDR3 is CASSSNFDREVTDTQYF. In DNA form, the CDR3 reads TGTGCCAGCAGCTCGAATTTCGACAGGGAGGTTACAGATACGCAGTATTTT.